A selection of T cell receptor beta chains follows, all from one sample in a study of blood T cell repertoires in COVID-19. Profiling relied on immunoSEQ multiplex PCR, and the TCRdb table lists in-frame clones only, not all of them. The table has about 24,000 clones, about 87% seen once. The sequenced material came from peripheral blood. These receptors all stem from a human donor with active COVID-19. The donor label of this sample is uncertain. Both conserved end residues are part of each CDR3. A D gene is named only where the DNA matches it firmly. Clone size is given for some rows only: seen once, a few or many times, or a class if the clone is expanded.

once,TRBJ2-2,TRBD1,TRBV7-6,TGTGCCAGCAGCTTGTTCCAGGGGGCAGCCGGGGAGCTGTTTTTT,CASSLFQGAAGELFF
-,TRBJ2-7,-,TRBV15,TGTGCCACCAGCAGAGACAGGGAATCCTACGAGCAGTACTTC,CATSRDRESYEQYF
-,TRBJ2-7,-,TRBV11-2,TGTGCCAGCAGCTTAGATCTACGCACCTACGAGCAGTACTTC,CASSLDLRTYEQYF
-,TRBJ1-4,TRBD1,TRBV5-1,TGCGCCAGCAGCTTGGGACAGGGGGCGCGGGGTGAAAAACTGTTTTTT,CASSLGQGARGEKLFF
-,TRBJ2-1,TRBD1,TRBV3-1/TRBV3-2,TGTGCCAGCAGCGAGGACAGGGGGAATGAGCAGTTCTTC,CASSEDRGNEQFF
-,TRBJ2-2,-,TRBV5-8,TGTGCCAGCAGCTTGGGCCAGGGGTTTACCGGGGAGCTGTTTTTT,CASSLGQGFTGELFF
-,TRBJ2-3,-,TRBV29-1,TGCAGCGTCCCCCCCAGGGGCCCGAACACAGATACGCAGTATTTT,CSVPPRGPNTDTQYF
-,TRBJ2-3,-,TRBV7-2,TGTGCCAGCAGCTTAGAGGGGCGCACAGATACGCAGTATTTT,CASSLEGRTDTQYF
-,TRBJ1-5,-,TRBV12-5,TGTGCTAGTGGTTTCCCAGGGGTAGTTCAGCCCCAGCATTTT,CASGFPGVVQPQHF
-,TRBJ2-7,-,TRBV4-1,TGCGCCAGCAGCCCCCGCCCCTTCGACAGGTTCGCCTACGAGCAGTACTTC,CASSPRPFDRFAYEQYF
-,TRBJ2-7,-,TRBV20-1,TGCAGTGCTAGTAGCGTCCTTGCAAGCTACGAGCAGTACTTC,CSASSVLASYEQYF
-,TRBJ2-7,-,TRBV7-9,TGTGCCAGCAGCTTAGGAGGATATGCCGCCTACGAGCAGTACTTC,CASSLGGYAAYEQYF
-,TRBJ2-5,TRBD1,TRBV19,TGTGCCAGTAGTATAACAGGGGGCCGAGAGACCCAGTACTTC,CASSITGGRETQYF
few,TRBJ2-2,-,TRBV27,TGTGCCAGCAGCCGCGGGACTGACACCGGGGAGCTGTTTTTT,CASSRGTDTGELFF
-,TRBJ1-2,-,TRBV19,TGTGCCAGTAGTATCCTGGCAGGGGCTAACTATGGCTACACCTTC,CASSILAGANYGYTF
-,TRBJ1-2,TRBD1,TRBV27,TGTGCCAGCAGTCCGTCGACAGGGGTGATGTATGGCTACACCTTC,CASSPSTGVMYGYTF
-,TRBJ2-7,TRBD2,TRBV4-1,TGCGCCAGCAGCCAAGCGTCTAGCGGGAGCCCCTACGAGCAGTACTTC,CASSQASSGSPYEQYF
once,TRBJ2-1,-,TRBV28,TGTGCCAGCTCCGGGTACAATGAGCAGTTCTTC,CASSGYNEQFF
-,TRBJ2-7,TRBD2,TRBV9,TGTGCCAGCAGCGCCGGATTAGCGGGGGGGCCCTACGAGCAGTACTTC,CASSAGLAGGPYEQYF
-,TRBJ2-5,TRBD1,TRBV11-2,TGTGCCAGCAGCTTAAGTACAGGGGGGCCAAAGACCCAGTACTTC,CASSLSTGGPKTQYF
-,TRBJ2-7,TRBD1,TRBV5-1,TGCGCCAGCAGCTACAACAGGGGAAGCGAGCAGTACTTC,CASSYNRGSEQYF
once,TRBJ2-5,TRBD2,TRBV7-6,TGTGCCAGCAGCAGACTAGCTTCTGAGACCCAGTACTTC,CASSRLASETQYF
-,TRBJ2-1,-,TRBV10-1,TGCGCCAGCAGTCCAATCTCGAGGGGGGGGTCCTACAATGAGCAGTTCTTC,CASSPISRGGSYNEQFF
-,TRBJ2-5,-,TRBV7-9,TGTGCCAGCAGCTTACAGGGGCCTAGGTACCAAGAGACCCAGTACTTC,CASSLQGPRYQETQYF
-,TRBJ2-3,TRBD2,TRBV5-3,TGTGCCCGGACTAGCGGGGGGGTTTCAGATACGCAGTATTTT,CARTSGGVSDTQYF
-,TRBJ2-1,TRBD2,TRBV7-9,TGTGCCAGCAGCGACAGCGGGGGTAATGAGCAGTTCTTC,CASSDSGGNEQFF
-,TRBJ1-2,-,TRBV5-5,TGTGCCAGCAGCTTGGAGCGGGTTCGCAGGGCGGACTATGGCTACACCTTC,CASSLERVRRADYGYTF
-,TRBJ2-7,TRBD1,TRBV3-1/TRBV3-2,TGTGCCAGCAGCCCGGGACAGGTCCCAATCGGCGAGCAGTACTTC,CASSPGQVPIGEQYF
-,TRBJ1-1,-,TRBV19,TGTGCCACCTCGAGGAACACTGAAGCTTTCTTT,CATSRNTEAFF
-,TRBJ1-2,TRBD1,TRBV29-1,TGCAGCGTGGGACAGGGTCATGGCTACACCTTC,CSVGQGHGYTF
-,TRBJ1-2,TRBD1,TRBV5-1,TGCGCCAGCAGCTTGTTGACAGGGGGCGCTGGCTACACCTTC,CASSLLTGGAGYTF
-,TRBJ1-1,-,TRBV11-3,TGTGCCAGCAGCTTAGTGATCGCAGGGTACACTGAAGCTTTCTTT,CASSLVIAGYTEAFF
-,TRBJ1-1,TRBD1,TRBV3-1/TRBV3-2,TGTGCCAGCAGCCAAGATCCAGGGGGCGGTACTGAAGCTTTCTTT,CASSQDPGGGTEAFF
-,TRBJ1-5,TRBD1,TRBV27,TGTGCCAGCAGTCCCTTGACAGGGGATCAGCCCCAGCATTTT,CASSPLTGDQPQHF
few,TRBJ2-7,-,TRBV18,TGTGCCAGCTCGTCCGGGTCGGGGCAGTACTTC,CASSSGSGQYF
-,TRBJ1-3,-,TRBV11-3,TGTGCCAGCAGCAGGGGGTTCGCTGGAAACACCATATATTTT,CASSRGFAGNTIYF
-,TRBJ2-3,-,TRBV6-6,TGTGCCAGCAGAATCAGGGGACGCACAGATACGCAGTATTTT,CASRIRGRTDTQYF
-,TRBJ1-2,-,TRBV4-1,TGCGCCAGCAGCCTCTTCCTAATCGCTACAGAAACCAACTATGGCTACACCTTC,CASSLFLIATETNYGYTF
-,TRBJ1-1,-,TRBV12-3/TRBV12-4,TGTGCCAGCAGTTTAGCCGACAACAGTGAAGCTTTCTTT,CASSLADNSEAFF
-,TRBJ2-3,-,TRBV7-3,TGTGCCAGCAGCTTAATGGCCCCAGGAGATACGCAGTATTTT,CASSLMAPGDTQYF
-,TRBJ2-2,-,TRBV5-5,TGTGCCAGCAGCCCGTGGCGGGGAACCGGGGAGCTGTTTTTT,CASSPWRGTGELFF
-,TRBJ2-1,TRBD2,TRBV7-9,TGTGCCAGCAGCTCGACTAGCGGGAGAACCAATGAGCAGTTCTTC,CASSSTSGRTNEQFF
-,TRBJ2-7,TRBD2,TRBV12-5,TGTGCTAGTGGGCAGACCTTTCGACTAGCGGGAATCTTCTACGAGCAGTACTTC,CASGQTFRLAGIFYEQYF
-,TRBJ1-1,-,TRBV12-3/TRBV12-4,TGTGCCAGCAGGACACAGGGCATCGAAGCTTTCTTT,CASRTQGIEAFF
few,TRBJ1-1,-,TRBV30,TGTGCCTGGAGTTGGCAGGGCACTGAAGCTTTCTTT,CAWSWQGTEAFF
-,TRBJ2-5,TRBD2,TRBV28,TGTGCCAGCAGTTTACTTTCGGGACTAGCGGGGGAGACCCAGTACTTC,CASSLLSGLAGETQYF
-,TRBJ1-2,-,TRBV18,TGTGCCAGCTCACCTGGTGGGCAGAGATTTAATTATGGCTACACCTTC,CASSPGGQRFNYGYTF
-,TRBJ2-5,-,TRBV3-1/TRBV3-2,TGTGCCAGCAGCCAAGGGGCTGGGGAGACCCAGTACTTC,CASSQGAGETQYF
few,TRBJ2-5,-,TRBV15,TGTGCCACCAGCAGAGATTTTGAGGAGACCCAGTACTTC,CATSRDFEETQYF
-,TRBJ2-3,TRBD2,TRBV5-4,TGTGCCAGCAGTTGGGCGGGGGGTTCGGATACGCAGTATTTT,CASSWAGGSDTQYF
-,TRBJ1-5,-,TRBV3-1/TRBV3-2,TGTGCCAGCAGCCAGGGGGCTCAGCCCCAGCATTTT,CASSQGAQPQHF
once,TRBJ2-3,TRBD1,TRBV7-3,TGTGCCAGCAGCTTAGGGAACAGGGGTCTCAGCACAGATACGCAGTATTTT,CASSLGNRGLSTDTQYF
-,TRBJ1-1,-,TRBV27,TGTGCCAGCAGTCCCAACTGGCGGGTAACTGAAGCTTTCTTT,CASSPNWRVTEAFF
-,TRBJ2-5,-,TRBV7-9,TGTGCCAGCAGCCAATCAGGGCACCAAGAGACCCAGTACTTC,CASSQSGHQETQYF
-,TRBJ1-2,TRBD1,TRBV27,TGTGCCAGCAGTTTTCGGACAGGGGACTATGGCTACACCTTC,CASSFRTGDYGYTF
once,TRBJ2-5,-,TRBV7-2,TGTGCCAGCAGCCTCGCCGCTACCTCCCAAGAGACCCAGTACTTC,CASSLAATSQETQYF
-,TRBJ1-1,TRBD1,TRBV11-3,TGTGCCAGCAGCTGGGAAGGGACAGGGACGAACACTGAAGCTTTCTTT,CASSWEGTGTNTEAFF
-,TRBJ1-1,-,TRBV29-1,TGCAGCGTTGAAGTGGACAGAAACACTGAAGCTTTCTTT,CSVEVDRNTEAFF